This is a list of T cell receptor beta chains from one sample in a study of T cells in Graves' hyperthyroidism and ophthalmopathy. TCRdb used MiXCR to reprocess the multiplex PCR reads, holding one entry per CDR3 protein. Among 540,000 or so distinct CDR3 sequences listed, more than 45% were seen once. Sequencing was performed on peripheral blood or thyroid tissue (not recorded which). The receptors stem from an adult woman with Graves' disease, either hyperthyroidism or ophthalmopathy (not recorded which). Both conserved end residues are part of each CDR3. Each record gives: clone size, J gene, D gene, V gene, CDR3 DNA, CDR3 protein. A D gene is named only where the DNA matches it firmly. Size is stated for part of the rows, as once, few or many counts, or as a class when the clone is expanded.

. TRBJ1-6 . TRBV7-9 TGTGCCAGCAGCTCCGACAGTATATTTTCACCCCTCCACTTT CASSSDSIFSPLHF
few TRBJ2-5 . TRBV7-2 TGTGCCAGCAGCGGGAGCAGGTGGAAAGAGACCCAGTACTTC CASSGSRWKETQYF
few TRBJ2-5 TRBD2 TRBV10-2 TGCGCCAGCAGTACCGGGACTAGCGGGAGTGAGACCCAGTACTTC CASSTGTSGSETQYF
many TRBJ1-1 . TRBV19 TGTGCCAGTAGTAGGTTGGCAGGGGACACTGAAGCTTTCTTT CASSRLAGDTEAFF
. TRBJ1-4 . TRBV7-9 TGTGCCAGCAGCTTGGGCGGGGTCGGGGAAACTAATGAAAAACTGTTTTTT CASSLGGVGETNEKLFF
once TRBJ2-7 . TRBV20-1 TGCAGTGCCAAGTCGTGGTCGCGGGGACCTTACGAGCAGTACTTC CSAKSWSRGPYEQYF
once TRBJ2-5 . TRBV19 TGTGCCACCAGTGACCGCGAGGCCCAAGAGACCCAGTACTTC CATSDREAQETQYF
. TRBJ2-2 . TRBV2 TGTGCCAGCGTGATAGGGGAGGTCGGGGAGCTGTTTTTT CASVIGEVGELFF
few TRBJ2-6 TRBD1 TRBV10-2 TGCGCCAGCAGTGATTGGACAGGGTTTAGGGCCAACGTCCTGACTTTC CASSDWTGFRANVLTF
many TRBJ1-2 . TRBV6-5 TGTGCCAGCAGTAATAACAGGGCCATGACCTATGGCTACACCTTC CASSNNRAMTYGYTF
few TRBJ2-7 . TRBV29-1 TGCAGCGTAGGATCCCCCTACGAGCAGTACTTC CSVGSPYEQYF
many TRBJ2-7 TRBD1 TRBV7-6 TGTGCCAGCAGCGCCCCCGGGACAGGGGTCGAGCAGTACTTC CASSAPGTGVEQYF
. TRBJ2-2 TRBD2 TRBV6-1 TGTGCCAGCATAGCGGGAGCCGGAACCGGGGAGCTGTTTTTT CASIAGAGTGELFF